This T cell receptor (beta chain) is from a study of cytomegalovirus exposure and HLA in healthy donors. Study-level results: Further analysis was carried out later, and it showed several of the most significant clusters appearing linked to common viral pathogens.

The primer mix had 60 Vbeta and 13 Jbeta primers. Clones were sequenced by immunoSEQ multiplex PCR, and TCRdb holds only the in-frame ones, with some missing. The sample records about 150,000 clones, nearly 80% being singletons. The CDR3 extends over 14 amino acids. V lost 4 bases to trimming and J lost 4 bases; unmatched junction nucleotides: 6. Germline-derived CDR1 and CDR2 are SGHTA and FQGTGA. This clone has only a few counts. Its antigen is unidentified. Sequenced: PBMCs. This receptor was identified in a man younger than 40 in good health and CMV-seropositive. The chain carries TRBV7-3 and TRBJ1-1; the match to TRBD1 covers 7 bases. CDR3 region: CASSWRDSITEAFF. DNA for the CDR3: TGTGCCAGCAGCTGGCGGGACAGCATCACTGAAGCTTTCTTT.